One sample yielded the 29 T cell receptor beta chains listed below, sequenced in a study of PD-L1 blockade in urothelial cancer. This sample's time point: peripheral blood 6 weeks after treatment start. Assay used: immunoSEQ multiplex PCR; TCRdb lists only in-frame clones, some missing. The table includes around 50,000 clones, more than 75% detected once. The material was PBMCs, obtained around atezolizumab (anti-PD-L1) treatment. The source is a man aged 55 to 70 with urothelial cancer.

The chain has TRBV19 and TRBJ2-7, with 9 bases identical to TRBD1. The J segment lost 3 bases and the V segment lost 5 bases, leaving 11 bases of the junction unmatched. The CDR3 runs 16 residues. Germline V gene lookup returns CDR1 LNHDA and CDR2 SQIVND (reference sequence). CDR3 loop: CASSLGIPGQGYEQYF. The CDR3 DNA reads TGTGCCAGTAGTCTAGGAATCCCGGGACAGGGCTACGAGCAGTACTTC.

The rearrangement links TRBV27 to TRBJ2-7; 11 bases agree with TRBD2. Looked up from germline, CDR1 is MNHEY and CDR2 is SMNVEV (reference sequence). The ends lost 2 bases at V and 7 bases at J; junction bases unmatched: 10. The CDR3 loop spans 16 amino acids. CDR3 DNA sequence: TGTGCCAGCAGTTTAGGGTGGGTAGCGGGAGGGGGGGAGCAGTACTTC. Residues: CASSLGWVAGGGEQYF.

This sequence joins TRBV5-1 and TRBJ2-2; the D gene is possibly TRBD2 (5 bases). The CDR3 totals 14 residues. Germline lookup yields CDR1 SGHRS and CDR2 YFSETQ. V lost 1 base and J 3 bases, leaving 7 bases between the germline ends. In DNA, the CDR3 is TGCGCCAGCAGCTTGTATAGCGACACCGGGGAGCTGTTTTTT. It yields the protein CASSLYSDTGELFF.

This clone was recorded only once. The V and J genes are TRBV28 and TRBJ1-5, with 9 bases lining up with TRBD1. V trimming: 1 base; J trimming: 4 bases; junction bases outside the gene matches: 2. This CDR3 spans 15 amino acids. Germline CDR1 MDHEN, CDR2 SYDVKM. CDR3 protein: CASSLSGQGNQPQHF. Here the CDR3 DNA reads TGTGCCAGCAGTTTATCCGGACAGGGGAATCAGCCCCAGCATTTT. Full variable domain (missing parts from reference TRBV28 and TRBJ1-5): DVKVTQSSRYLVKRTGEKVFLECVQDMDHENMFWYRQDPGLGLRLIYFSYDVKMKEKGDIPEGYSVSREKKERFSLILESASTNQTSMYLCASSLSGQGNQPQHFGDGTRLSIL.

This chain connects TRBV7-8 to TRBJ2-5, with D tentatively TRBD2 (5 bases). CDR3 size: 15 residues. The V gene's germline CDR1 is SGHVS and CDR2 FQNEAQ. V lost 5 bases and J 5 bases, leaving 18 bases between the germline ends. The CDR3 coding sequence is TGTGCCAGCAGCCCAAGGCGGTCTCGAGGGGAGACCCAGTACTTC. Encoded protein: CASSPRRSRGETQYF.

The chain recombines TRBV4-1 with TRBJ2-7; no definite D call. Per germline, CDR1 MGHRA and CDR2 YSYEKL. V lost 1 base, J lost 4 bases, and 14 bases lay in between. The CDR3 length is 15 residues. CDR3 bases: TGCGCCAGCAGCCAAGCGATGTCCGCGGCTTACGAGCAGTACTTC. It is translated as CASSQAMSAAYEQYF.

The V and J genes are TRBV5-4 and TRBJ1-4; D perhaps matches TRBD1 (6 bases). Between the trimmed V and J ends, which lost 0 bases and 8 bases, there was a span of 11 bases. The germline CDR1 and CDR2 sequences are SGHNT and YYREEE (reference sequence). This CDR3 spans 14 amino acids. CDR3: CASSLGGREEKLFF. Written as DNA, the CDR3 is TGTGCCAGCAGCTTGGGGGGGCGCGAAGAAAAACTGTTTTTT.

The chain is built from TRBV5-1 and TRBJ1-1; TRBD1 aligns across 11 bases. The CDR3 has 16 residues. Germline trimming cut 4 bases from V and 5 bases from J; bases unmatched to any gene: 10. Germline-derived CDR1 and CDR2 are SGHRS and YFSETQ. CDR3 nucleotides: TGCGCCAGCAGCCGAGGCGAAGGGACAGGGGGGACTGAAGCTTTCTTT. Amino acid sequence: CASSRGEGTGGTEAFF. Full variable domain (outside the CDR3, taken from reference TRBV5-1 and TRBJ1-1): KAGVTQTPRYLIKTRGQQVTLSCSPISGHRSVSWYQQTPGQGLQFLFEYFSETQRNKGNFPGRFSGRQFSNSRSEMNVSTLELGDSALYLCASSRGEGTGGTEAFFGQGTRLTVV.

This rearrangement joins TRBV7-8 to TRBJ2-7; a weak D match, TRBD2 (5 bases). V was clipped by 2 bases and J by 9 bases, with 11 bases between them. The length of the CDR3 is 12 residues. Germline CDR1 and CDR2: SGHVS and FQNEAQ. CDR3 sequence reads: CASSLQREGQYF. In nucleotides, the CDR3 is TGTGCCAGCAGCTTACAGCGTGAGGGGCAGTACTTC.

The gene calls are TRBV27 and TRBJ2-1; TRBD2 is a possible D gene (6 bases). Germline V gene sequence: CDR1 MNHEY, CDR2 SMNVEV (reference sequence). The CDR3 extends over 14 amino acids. Deletions cut 10 bases from V and 2 bases from J, with 15 bases between. The CDR3 region is CATYHSGAYNEQFF. For the CDR3, the DNA is TGTGCCACCTATCATAGCGGAGCCTACAATGAGCAGTTCTTC.

J is TRBJ2-7 and V is TRBV7-2; TRBD1 agrees at 10 bases. The CDR3 has 15 residues. The V segment lost 4 bases and the J segment 5 bases; nucleotides outside the gene matches: 8. Germline loops: CDR1 SGHTA, CDR2 FQGNSA. The CDR3 bases are TGTGCCAGCAGCTCCCCCGGGACAGGGGTAGACGAGCAGTACTTC. It encodes CASSSPGTGVDEQYF.

J is TRBJ1-2 and V is TRBV28; weak D call: TRBD1 (5 bases). Germline CDR1 MDHEN, CDR2 SYDVKM. With 5 bases removed from V and 3 bases from J, the gap between germline ends came to 19 bases. The CDR3 consists of 16 residues. The CDR3 sequence: CASSPGIRGTDYGYTF. CDR3 DNA: TGTGCCAGCAGTCCTGGGATCCGGGGGACTGACTATGGCTACACCTTC.

The J gene is TRBJ2-6, the V gene TRBV28; weak D call: TRBD1 (6 bases). Germline V gene sequence: CDR1 MDHEN, CDR2 SYDVKM. The length of the CDR3 is 16 residues. With 6 bases removed from V and 1 base from J, the gap between germline ends came to 13 bases. This CDR3 reads CASRGFTGSGANVLTF. The CDR3 coding sequence is TGTGCCAGCAGGGGCTTCACAGGGTCTGGGGCCAACGTCCTGACTTTC. The whole variable domain, remainder taken from reference TRBV28 and TRBJ2-6, is DVKVTQSSRYLVKRTGEKVFLECVQDMDHENMFWYRQDPGLGLRLIYFSYDVKMKEKGDIPEGYSVSREKKERFSLILESASTNQTSMYLCASRGFTGSGANVLTFGAGSRLTVL.

The V and J genes are TRBV2 and TRBJ1-3; possibly TRBD1 for D (5 bases). Per germline, CDR1 SNHLY and CDR2 FYNNEI. V lost 3 bases, J lost 0 bases, and 9 bases lay in between. This CDR3 contains 15 residues. The CDR3 sequence is CASSDRQSSGNTIYF. CDR3 nucleotide sequence: TGTGCCAGCAGTGATCGACAGAGCTCTGGAAACACCATATATTTT. The variable domain in full, with the rest retrieved from reference TRBV2 and TRBJ1-3, is EPEVTQTPSHQVTQMGQEVILRCVPISNHLYFYWYRQILGQKVEFLVSFYNNEISEKSEIFDDQFSVERPDGSNFTLKIRSTKLEDSAMYFCASSDRQSSGNTIYFGEGSWLTVV.

Notes on this clone: Germline and junction disagree at one end, which may indicate a read error. Written as DNA, the CDR3 is TGCGGAAGTGGACACCTGAACACTGAAGCTTTCTTT. Protein sequence: CGSGHLNTEAFF. The chain carries TRBV19 and TRBJ1-1; D is possibly TRBD1 (5 bases). This CDR3 is 12 amino acids long. Germline CDR1 and CDR2: LNHDA and SQIVND (reference sequence).

This clone was picked up one time. J is TRBJ2-3 and V is TRBV7-6, with TRBD2 matching 13 bases. Germline V gene lookup returns CDR1 SGHVS and CDR2 FNYEAQ. The V and J ends lost 5 bases and 0 bases, in that order; junction bases with no gene match: 2. This CDR3 spans 16 amino acids. The CDR3 here is CASSQGLAGSTDTQYF. The DNA for the CDR3 is TGTGCCAGCAGCCAGGGACTAGCGGGGAGCACAGATACGCAGTATTTT. Together with reference TRBV7-6 and TRBJ2-3, the CDR3 gives the full variable domain: GAGVSQSPRYKVTKRGQDVALRCDPISGHVSLYWYRQALGQGPEFLTYFNYEAQQDKSGLPNDRFSAERPEGSISTLTIQRTEQRDSAMYRCASSQGLAGSTDTQYFGPGTRLTVL.

This sequence joins TRBV18 and TRBJ1-5, with unresolved D. In germline, CDR1 is KGHSH, CDR2 LQKENI. There are 14 residues in the CDR3. V gave up 2 bases and J gave up 6 bases, with 11 bases separating them. The CDR3 coding sequence is TGTGCCAGCTCACCAGGAACCGGGGTTCAGCCCCAGCATTTT. Its protein is CASSPGTGVQPQHF.

The chain recombines TRBV10-3 with TRBJ2-7; 7 bases fit TRBD2. V lost 3 bases and J lost 1; bases outside the gene matches: 18. The CDR3 length is 19 residues. Germline lookup yields CDR1 ENHRY and CDR2 SYGVKD. Here the CDR3 reads CAISDPVRASGLTSYEQYF. DNA of the CDR3: TGTGCCATCAGTGACCCCGTGAGGGCTAGCGGACTTACTTCCTACGAGCAGTACTTC.

The chain links TRBV4-1 to TRBJ2-7, with TRBD2 matching over 7 bases. CDR3 length: 13 residues. V dropped 4 bases and J dropped 2; count of bases not matched to a gene: 2. In germline, CDR1 is MGHRA, CDR2 YSYEKL. This CDR3 reads CASSRGTTYEQYF. CDR3 nucleotides: TGCGCCAGCAGCCGGGGGACTACCTACGAGCAGTACTTC.

This chain links TRBV4-1 with TRBJ2-7; perhaps TRBD1 as D (5 bases). V lost 2 bases and J lost 0, with 11 bases in between. The CDR3 is made up of 15 amino acids. CDR1 and CDR2 (germline): MGHRA, YSYEKL. The CDR3 reads CASSQRQLNSYEQYF. Here the CDR3 DNA reads TGCGCCAGCAGCCAAAGACAGCTAAACTCCTACGAGCAGTACTTC.

The chain uses TRBV28 and TRBJ2-3; maybe TRBD1 (5 bases). The CDR3 sequence is 11 residues long. Trimming left V 6 bases short and J 6 bases short, with 7 bases between. Germline loops: CDR1 MDHEN, CDR2 SYDVKM. The CDR3 DNA follows: TGTGCCAGCAGACAGGCGGATACGCAGTATTTT. Translated, it gives CASRQADTQYF.

The J gene is TRBJ2-5, the V gene TRBV5-6, with D tentatively TRBD1 (8 bases). V lost 1 base, J lost 3 bases, and 10 bases lay in between. The CDR3 loop spans 14 amino acids. Per the germline V gene, CDR1 is SGHDT and CDR2 is YYEEEE. The CDR3 is CASSLTGGEETQYF. As DNA, the CDR3 is TGTGCCAGCAGCTTGACAGGGGGGGAAGAGACCCAGTACTTC.

The rearrangement links TRBV7-8 to TRBJ1-2; D is uncertain. In germline, CDR1 is SGHVS, CDR2 FQNEAQ. V dropped 2 bases and J dropped 0 bases, with 16 bases sitting between them. The length of the CDR3 is 17 residues. CDR3 nucleotide sequence: TGTGCCAGCAGCTTAAGAGAGCTACCTTCCCCTAACTATGGCTACACCTTC. It is translated as CASSLRELPSPNYGYTF. Supplemented by reference TRBV7-8 and TRBJ1-2, the full variable domain reads GAGVSQSPRYKVAKRGQDVALRCDPISGHVSLFWYQQALGQGPEFLTYFQNEAQLDKSGLPSDRFFAERPEGSVSTLKIQRTQQEDSAVYLCASSLRELPSPNYGYTFGSGTRLTVV.

CDR3 DNA sequence: TGTGCCAGCAGTTTGACCAGACAGGTTACCTACAATGAGCAGTTCTTC. Protein: CASSLTRQVTYNEQFF. V usage is TRBV27 and J usage is TRBJ2-1; possible D gene TRBD1, 6 bases. Germline V gene lookup returns CDR1 MNHEY and CDR2 SMNVEV (reference sequence). The CDR3 contains 16 residues. V lost 3 bases, J lost 2 bases, and 14 bases lay in between.

The V and J genes are TRBV4-3 and TRBJ2-1; no firm D call. The CDR3 spans 17 residues. V gave up 1 base and J gave up 0 bases, with 13 bases separating them. Germline CDR1 reads LGHNA; CDR2 reads YSLEER. CDR3 loop: CASSQVDSLVSYNEQFF. The CDR3, as DNA: TGCGCCAGCAGCCAAGTTGACTCGCTTGTCTCCTACAATGAGCAGTTCTTC.

The rearrangement joins TRBV2 to TRBJ1-2; 7 bases are shared with TRBD1. Germline-derived CDR1 and CDR2 are SNHLY and FYNNEI. This CDR3 spans 16 amino acids. Trimming at V came to 4 bases and at J to 1 base, leaving 9 bases not matched to a gene. The CDR3 coding sequence is TGTGCCAGCAGTGTGACAAACAGGGGCCATAACTATGGCTACACCTTC. Translated, it gives CASSVTNRGHNYGYTF.

The J gene is TRBJ1-2, the V gene TRBV6-6, with D perhaps TRBD1 (6 bases). V lost 5 bases to trimming and J lost 4 bases, with 11 bases between them. This CDR3 spans 13 amino acids. CDR1 and CDR2 (germline): MNHNY, SVGAGI (reference sequence). CDR3 sequence: CASSNGQRYGYTF. In nucleotides, the CDR3 is TGTGCCAGCAGTAACGGACAGCGCTATGGCTACACCTTC.

The chain joins TRBV6-5 to TRBJ2-7; 9 nucleotides agree with TRBD2. CDR1 is MNHEY, CDR2 SVGAGI, per germline. The trim removed 5 bases at V and 4 bases at J, leaving 6 bases unmatched. There are 14 residues in the CDR3. CDR3 sequence: CASSGGGLAYEQYF. CDR3 nucleotides: TGTGCCAGCAGTGGGGGGGGACTAGCATACGAGCAGTACTTC.

In regard to this clone: Other DNA variants within this sample encode the same CDR3. V is TRBV5-5 and J is TRBJ2-7; 8 bases agree with TRBD1. Losses at the gene ends were 3 bases for V and 3 bases for J; bases not matched to a gene: 5. This CDR3 spans 14 amino acids. CDR1 is SGHKS, CDR2 YYEKEE, per germline (reference sequence). DNA for the CDR3: TGTGCCAGCAGCTCTGGGACAGGTCTCTACGAGCAGTACTTC. Residues: CASSSGTGLYEQYF.